This paragraph covers one TCR beta chain sequence. Using a J-beta primer mix together with a sample-barcoded 5' primer, a second PCR was run for roughly 6 to 12 cycles. MiXCR was run by TCRdb on the 5' RACE reads, yielding one entry per CDR3 protein. The sample consists of 550,000 to 600,000 distinct CDR3 sequences, 45% to 55% of them appearing once. Germline trimming cut 2 bases from V and 5 bases from J; bases unmatched to any gene: 9. The CDR3 is made up of 15 amino acids. Per germline, CDR1 SGHRS and CDR2 YFSETQ. These data are taken from a study of blood T cells in healthy people across ages. The genes are TRBV5-1 and TRBJ1-2; TRBD1 aligns across 7 bases. The sequenced sample was blood. The TCR comes from an elderly man in good health. As DNA, the CDR3 is TGCGCCAGCAGCTTTTTCCAAGGGGGCGAGTATGGCTACACCTTC. This codes for CASSFFQGGEYGYTF.